These T cell receptor beta chains were read from a single sample in a study of cytomegalovirus exposure and HLA in healthy donors. Clones were sequenced by immunoSEQ multiplex PCR, and TCRdb holds only the in-frame ones, with some missing. The sample lists about 170,000 clones; more than 70% were seen once. The sample taken for sequencing was PBMCs. Receptor source: a male donor in good health and CMV-seronegative. CDR3s include the opening cysteine and the closing phenylalanine or tryptophan. D genes are given only for firm matches. Only some rows state a clone size, as once, few, many or a class for expanded clones.

CASSYSAGTQKETQYF	TGTGCCAGCAGTTACTCGGCCGGGACACAGAAAGAGACCCAGTACTTC	-	16	TRBV6-6	TRBJ2-5	-
CASSTGTGANNQPQHF	TGCGCCAGCAGCACCGGGACAGGGGCAAACAATCAGCCCCAGCATTTT	-	16	TRBV5-1	TRBJ1-5	TRBD1
CASSFPGARSMEQYF	TGTGCCAGCAGCTTCCCAGGGGCGAGGTCCATGGAGCAGTACTTC	-	15	TRBV5-4	TRBJ2-7	-
CASTPTALVTHEQFF	TGTGCCAGCACCCCTACCGCACTAGTTACCCATGAGCAGTTCTTC	-	15	TRBV7-9	TRBJ2-1	-
CASSLTGQGAGQPQHF	TGTGCCAGCAGCCTAACTGGACAGGGGGCGGGTCAGCCCCAGCATTTT	once	16	TRBV5-5	TRBJ1-5	TRBD1
CASSEAYRVYEQYF	TGTGCCAGCAGTGAAGCTTACAGGGTCTACGAGCAGTACTTC	-	14	TRBV6-1	TRBJ2-7	-
CASSLSAQQGDGYTF	TGTGCCAGCAGTTTATCAGCGCAACAGGGGGACGGCTACACCTTC	-	15	TRBV28	TRBJ1-2	TRBD1
CASSSSVLAGVANEQFF	TGTGCCAGCAGTTCGTCCGTCCTAGCGGGAGTAGCCAATGAGCAGTTCTTC	-	17	TRBV27	TRBJ2-1	TRBD2
CASSLPGTSGYEQYF	TGTGCCAGCAGCTTACCCGGGACTAGCGGTTACGAGCAGTACTTC	-	15	TRBV7-9	TRBJ2-7	TRBD2
CASSVTNYGYTF	TGTGCCAGCAGCGTTACTAACTATGGCTACACCTTC	-	12	TRBV2	TRBJ1-2	-
CASSQETGPGELFF	TGCGCCAGCAGCCAAGAGACAGGGCCCGGGGAGCTGTTTTTT	-	14	TRBV4-3	TRBJ2-2	TRBD1
CASSPEGYEQYF	TGTGCCAGCAGCCCCGAGGGATACGAGCAGTACTTC	few	12	TRBV7-6	TRBJ2-7	-
CASTITEGFVDEQYF	TGTGCCAGCACGATCACAGAGGGATTCGTGGACGAGCAGTACTTC	-	15	TRBV28	TRBJ2-7	-
CASSLGQGFYEQYF	TGTGCCAGCAGCTTAGGACAGGGTTTCTACGAGCAGTACTTC	-	14	TRBV7-8	TRBJ2-7	TRBD1
CASSMGAGRRDELFF	TGTGCCAGCAGCATGGGGGCGGGACGGCGGGACGAGCTGTTTTTT	-	15	TRBV5-4	TRBJ2-2	-
CASSLSVAKNIQYF	TGTGCCAGCTCCCTGTCAGTAGCCAAAAACATTCAGTACTTC	few	14	TRBV18	TRBJ2-4	-
CASSYSGTTEETQYF	TGTGCCAGCAGTTACTCTGGGACTACTGAGGAGACCCAGTACTTC	-	15	TRBV6-5	TRBJ2-5	TRBD2